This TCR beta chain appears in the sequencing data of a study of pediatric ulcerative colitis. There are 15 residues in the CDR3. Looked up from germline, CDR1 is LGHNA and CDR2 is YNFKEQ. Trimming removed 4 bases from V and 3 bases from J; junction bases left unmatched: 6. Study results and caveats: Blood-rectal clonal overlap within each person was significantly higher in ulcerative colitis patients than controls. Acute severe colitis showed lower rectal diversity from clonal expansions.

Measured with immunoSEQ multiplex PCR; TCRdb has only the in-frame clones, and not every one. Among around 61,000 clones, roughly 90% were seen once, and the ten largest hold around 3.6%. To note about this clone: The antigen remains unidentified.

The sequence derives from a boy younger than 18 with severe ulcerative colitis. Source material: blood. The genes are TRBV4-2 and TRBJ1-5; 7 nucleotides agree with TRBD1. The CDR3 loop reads CASSLDTGANQPQHF. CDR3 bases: TGTGCCAGCAGCCTTGACACAGGGGCCAATCAGCCCCAGCATTTT.